The clone carrying this TCR beta chain has a handful of counts. The antigen remains unidentified. A patient was excluded if there was uncontrolled infection, other autoimmune disease, pregnancy or lactation. CDR3 size: 16 residues. V gave up 2 bases and J gave up 3 bases, with 11 bases separating them. Amplification of TCR beta CDR3 regions used RNA as the template. An initial round of RT-PCR targeting the TCR CDR3 relied on the HTBI primer set. MiXCR, run by TCRdb on the multiplex PCR reads, gives a single entry per CDR3 protein. The sample consists of more than 350,000 distinct CDR3 sequences, about 16% of them appearing once. These data come from a study of T cells in Graves' hyperthyroidism and ophthalmopathy. Study-wide results and caveats: Among clonotypes expanded in thyroid above 0.001, most were also found in blood.

The sequenced sample was blood. The genes are TRBV12-3 or TRBV12-4 and TRBJ2-6; a weak D match, TRBD1 (6 bases). The source is a woman aged 30 to 39 with Graves' hyperthyroidism. DNA for the CDR3: TGTGCCAGCAGTTTACCCCCAGGGGTTGGGGCCAACGTCCTGACTTTC. Its translation is CASSLPPGVGANVLTF.